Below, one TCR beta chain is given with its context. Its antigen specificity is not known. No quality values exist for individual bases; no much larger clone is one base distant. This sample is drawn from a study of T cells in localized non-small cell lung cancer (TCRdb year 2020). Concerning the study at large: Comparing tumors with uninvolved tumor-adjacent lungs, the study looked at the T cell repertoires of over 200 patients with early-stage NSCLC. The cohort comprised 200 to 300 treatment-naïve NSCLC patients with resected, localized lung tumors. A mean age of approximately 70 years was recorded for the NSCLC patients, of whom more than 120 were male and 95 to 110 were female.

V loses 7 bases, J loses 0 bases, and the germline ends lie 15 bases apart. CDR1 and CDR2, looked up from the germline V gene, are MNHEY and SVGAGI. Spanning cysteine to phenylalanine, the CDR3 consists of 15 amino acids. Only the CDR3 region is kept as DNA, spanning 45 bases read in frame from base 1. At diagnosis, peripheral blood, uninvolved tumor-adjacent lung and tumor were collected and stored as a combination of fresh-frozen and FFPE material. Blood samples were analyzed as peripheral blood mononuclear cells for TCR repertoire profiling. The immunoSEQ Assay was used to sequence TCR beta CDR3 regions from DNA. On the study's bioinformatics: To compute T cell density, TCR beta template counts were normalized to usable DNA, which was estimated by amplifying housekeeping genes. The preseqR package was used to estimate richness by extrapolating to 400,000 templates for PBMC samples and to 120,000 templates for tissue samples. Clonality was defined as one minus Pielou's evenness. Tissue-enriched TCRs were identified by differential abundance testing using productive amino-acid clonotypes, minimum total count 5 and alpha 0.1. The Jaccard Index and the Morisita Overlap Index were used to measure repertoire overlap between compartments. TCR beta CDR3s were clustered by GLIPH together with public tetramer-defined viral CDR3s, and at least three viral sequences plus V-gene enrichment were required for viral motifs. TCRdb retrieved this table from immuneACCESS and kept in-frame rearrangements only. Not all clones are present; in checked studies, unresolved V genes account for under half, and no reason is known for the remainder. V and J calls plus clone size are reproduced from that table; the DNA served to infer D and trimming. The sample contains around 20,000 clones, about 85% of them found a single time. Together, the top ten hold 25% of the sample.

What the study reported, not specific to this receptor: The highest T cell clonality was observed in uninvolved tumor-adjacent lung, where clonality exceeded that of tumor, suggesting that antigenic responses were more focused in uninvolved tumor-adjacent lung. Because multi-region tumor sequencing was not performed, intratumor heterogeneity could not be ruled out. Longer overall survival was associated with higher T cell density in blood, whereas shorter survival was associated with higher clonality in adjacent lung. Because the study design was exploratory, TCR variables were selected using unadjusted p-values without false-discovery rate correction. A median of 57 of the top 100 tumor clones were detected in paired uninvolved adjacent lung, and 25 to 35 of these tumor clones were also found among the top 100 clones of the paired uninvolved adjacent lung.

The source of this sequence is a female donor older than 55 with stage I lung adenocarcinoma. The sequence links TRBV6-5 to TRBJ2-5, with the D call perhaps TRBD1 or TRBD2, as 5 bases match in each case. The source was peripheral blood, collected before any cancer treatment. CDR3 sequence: CASTAGTPYQETQYF. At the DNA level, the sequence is TGTGCCAGCACCGCAGGGACCCCGTACCAAGAGACCCAGTACTTC.